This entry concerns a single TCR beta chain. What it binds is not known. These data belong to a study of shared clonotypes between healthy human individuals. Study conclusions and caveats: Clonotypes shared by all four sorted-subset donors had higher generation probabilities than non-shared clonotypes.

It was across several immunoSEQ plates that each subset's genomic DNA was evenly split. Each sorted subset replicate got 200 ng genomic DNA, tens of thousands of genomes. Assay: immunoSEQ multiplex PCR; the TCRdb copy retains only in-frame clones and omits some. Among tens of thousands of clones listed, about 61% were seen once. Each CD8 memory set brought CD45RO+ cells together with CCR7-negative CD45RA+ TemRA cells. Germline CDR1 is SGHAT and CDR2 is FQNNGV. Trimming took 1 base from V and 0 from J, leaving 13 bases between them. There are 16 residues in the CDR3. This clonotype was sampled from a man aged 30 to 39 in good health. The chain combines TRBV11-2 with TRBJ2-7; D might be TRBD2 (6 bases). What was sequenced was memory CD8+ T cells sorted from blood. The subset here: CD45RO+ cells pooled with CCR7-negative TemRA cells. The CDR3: CASSLVGGQNSYEQYF. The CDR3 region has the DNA TGTGCCAGCAGCTTAGTAGGAGGGCAGAACTCCTACGAGCAGTACTTC.